The rows below give T cell receptor beta chains drawn from one sample of a study of cytomegalovirus exposure and HLA in healthy donors. Sequencing was performed with immunoSEQ multiplex PCR; in TCRdb, only in-frame clones are kept and a portion is missing. The table shows approximately 83,000 clones, with over 75% occurring only once. Material for sequencing was PBMCs. These receptors came from a man younger than 35 in good health and CMV-seronegative. CDR3s include the opening cysteine and the closing phenylalanine or tryptophan. D genes are given only for firm matches. Where a row states a size, it is once, few, many or the class of an expanded clone; other rows omit it.

CDR3aa: CASSQRGFVPHEQFF; CDR3nt: TGCGCCAGCAGCCAAAGAGGGTTCGTACCTCATGAGCAGTTCTTC; d_gene: NA; abundance: NA; j_gene: TRBJ2-1; v_gene: TRBV4-1
CDR3aa: CASSVTGFSGNTIYF; CDR3nt: TGTGCCAGCAGTGTGACAGGTTTCTCTGGAAACACCATATATTTT; d_gene: NA; abundance: NA; j_gene: TRBJ1-3; v_gene: TRBV6-1
CDR3aa: CASSLGTGKVSGEKLFF; CDR3nt: TGTGCCAGCAGCTTAGGGACAGGAAAAGTTAGTGGGGAAAAACTGTTTTTT; d_gene: TRBD1; abundance: NA; j_gene: TRBJ1-4; v_gene: TRBV7-6
CDR3aa: CASSLTGTAHQPQHF; CDR3nt: TGTGCCAGCAGCTTAACCGGGACAGCACATCAGCCCCAGCATTTT; d_gene: TRBD1; abundance: NA; j_gene: TRBJ1-5; v_gene: TRBV7-8
CDR3aa: CASSLSDNEQFF; CDR3nt: TGTGCCAGCAGCCTTTCGGACAATGAGCAGTTCTTC; d_gene: NA; abundance: NA; j_gene: TRBJ2-1; v_gene: TRBV7-9
CDR3aa: CAISGGSLTGNTIYF; CDR3nt: TGTGCCATCTCGGGGGGGAGCCTCACTGGAAACACCATATATTTT; d_gene: NA; abundance: once; j_gene: TRBJ1-3; v_gene: TRBV10-3
CDR3aa: CASSEEAGEQYF; CDR3nt: TGTGCCAGCAGTGAAGAAGCGGGCGAGCAGTACTTC; d_gene: NA; abundance: NA; j_gene: TRBJ2-7; v_gene: TRBV6-1
CDR3aa: CASSLADEGAHGYTF; CDR3nt: TGTGCCAGCAGCTTAGCGGATGAGGGGGCGCATGGCTACACCTTC; d_gene: TRBD1; abundance: once; j_gene: TRBJ1-2; v_gene: TRBV7-2
CDR3aa: CASSRSGGAGVSQETQYF; CDR3nt: TGTGCCAGCAGCCGGAGCGGGGGGGCCGGGGTTTCCCAAGAGACCCAGTACTTC; d_gene: TRBD2; abundance: NA; j_gene: TRBJ2-5; v_gene: TRBV4-2
CDR3aa: CASSTSTGIHGYTF; CDR3nt: TGTGCCAGTAGTACCTCGACAGGGATCCATGGCTACACCTTC; d_gene: TRBD1; abundance: NA; j_gene: TRBJ1-2; v_gene: TRBV19
CDR3aa: CASSPPGAQETQYF; CDR3nt: TGTGCCAGCTCCCCCCCAGGGGCCCAAGAGACCCAGTACTTC; d_gene: NA; abundance: NA; j_gene: TRBJ2-5; v_gene: TRBV18
CDR3aa: CAIREQNSPLHF; CDR3nt: TGTGCCATCAGGGAGCAGAATTCACCCCTCCACTTT; d_gene: NA; abundance: NA; j_gene: TRBJ1-6; v_gene: TRBV10-3
CDR3aa: CASSFERGSDTQYF; CDR3nt: TGTGCCAGCAGCTTCGAACGGGGGAGCGATACGCAGTATTTT; d_gene: NA; abundance: NA; j_gene: TRBJ2-3; v_gene: TRBV5-8
CDR3aa: CASSLEGSSYNEQFF; CDR3nt: TGTGCCAGCAGTTTAGAGGGTAGCTCCTACAATGAGCAGTTCTTC; d_gene: NA; abundance: NA; j_gene: TRBJ2-1; v_gene: TRBV27
CDR3aa: CASSYTGNYGYTF; CDR3nt: TGTGCCAGCAGTTACACAGGGAACTATGGCTACACCTTC; d_gene: NA; abundance: few; j_gene: TRBJ1-2; v_gene: TRBV6-5
CDR3aa: CASSPQTGNYGYTF; CDR3nt: TGTGCCAGCAGCCCGCAGACAGGGAACTATGGCTACACCTTC; d_gene: TRBD1; abundance: NA; j_gene: TRBJ1-2; v_gene: TRBV7-2
CDR3aa: CASSLWGDSSYNEQFF; CDR3nt: TGTGCCAGCAGTTTATGGGGGGACAGCTCCTACAATGAGCAGTTCTTC; d_gene: NA; abundance: NA; j_gene: TRBJ2-1; v_gene: TRBV27
CDR3aa: CASSRRGGSGTDTQYF; CDR3nt: TGCGCCAGCAGCCGGAGGGGGGGGAGCGGCACAGATACGCAGTATTTT; d_gene: NA; abundance: NA; j_gene: TRBJ2-3; v_gene: TRBV5-1
CDR3aa: CASSPRGGSAYNEQFF; CDR3nt: TGTGCCAGCAGCCCGCGGGGAGGGAGTGCCTACAATGAGCAGTTCTTC; d_gene: TRBD2; abundance: once; j_gene: TRBJ2-1; v_gene: TRBV7-9
CDR3aa: CASSQNSEQYF; CDR3nt: TGTGCCAGCAGTCAAAACTCCGAGCAGTACTTC; d_gene: NA; abundance: NA; j_gene: TRBJ2-7; v_gene: TRBV27
CDR3aa: CASSLSGGTYEQYF; CDR3nt: TGTGCCAGTAGTCTTAGCGGGGGAACCTACGAGCAGTACTTC; d_gene: TRBD2; abundance: NA; j_gene: TRBJ2-7; v_gene: TRBV19
CDR3aa: CASSAQGVATYEQYF; CDR3nt: TGTGCCAGCAGTGCACAGGGGGTAGCTACCTACGAGCAGTACTTC; d_gene: TRBD1; abundance: NA; j_gene: TRBJ2-7; v_gene: TRBV2
CDR3aa: CASSQDGRSYNEQFF; CDR3nt: TGCGCCAGCAGCCAAGATGGCAGGTCTTACAATGAGCAGTTCTTC; d_gene: NA; abundance: NA; j_gene: TRBJ2-1; v_gene: TRBV4-1
CDR3aa: CASSVGTHNEQFF; CDR3nt: TGTGCCAGCAGTGTGGGCACACACAATGAGCAGTTCTTC; d_gene: NA; abundance: NA; j_gene: TRBJ2-1; v_gene: TRBV6-4
CDR3aa: CASSSRGIEGDTQYF; CDR3nt: TGTGCCAGCAGCTCCCGGGGGATCGAGGGGGATACGCAGTATTTT; d_gene: NA; abundance: NA; j_gene: TRBJ2-3; v_gene: TRBV7-6
CDR3aa: CASSLIVMARGGNTIYF; CDR3nt: TGTGCCAGCAGCTTGATTGTTATGGCCAGGGGTGGAAACACCATATATTTT; d_gene: NA; abundance: few; j_gene: TRBJ1-3; v_gene: TRBV5-6
CDR3aa: CASSDPGLNEKLFF; CDR3nt: TGTGCCAGCAGTGACCCAGGGTTGAATGAAAAACTGTTTTTT; d_gene: NA; abundance: NA; j_gene: TRBJ1-4; v_gene: TRBV25-1
CDR3aa: CASSLTLGSSYNEQFF; CDR3nt: TGTGCCAGCAGCTTAACCCTCGGGAGCTCCTACAATGAGCAGTTCTTC; d_gene: NA; abundance: NA; j_gene: TRBJ2-1; v_gene: TRBV11-2
CDR3aa: CASSLVLRQTVNYGYTF; CDR3nt: TGTGCCAGCAGCTTGGTTCTCCGACAGACGGTTAACTATGGCTACACCTTC; d_gene: NA; abundance: few; j_gene: TRBJ1-2; v_gene: TRBV7-8
CDR3aa: CASSLGQGPWGTEAFF; CDR3nt: TGTGCCAGCAGTTTGGGACAGGGGCCATGGGGCACTGAAGCTTTCTTT; d_gene: TRBD1; abundance: NA; j_gene: TRBJ1-1; v_gene: TRBV6-5
CDR3aa: CASAPDRNTGELFF; CDR3nt: TGTGCCAGCGCCCCGGACAGGAACACCGGGGAGCTGTTTTTT; d_gene: NA; abundance: once; j_gene: TRBJ2-2; v_gene: TRBV7-8
CDR3aa: CASSPGHVANYGYTF; CDR3nt: TGTGCCAGCTCACCGGGGCACGTAGCTAACTATGGCTACACCTTC; d_gene: NA; abundance: NA; j_gene: TRBJ1-2; v_gene: TRBV18
CDR3aa: CASSLGQAFPYGYTF; CDR3nt: TGCGCCAGCAGCCTAGGACAGGCCTTTCCCTATGGCTACACCTTC; d_gene: TRBD1; abundance: NA; j_gene: TRBJ1-2; v_gene: TRBV5-1
CDR3aa: CASSRRGSYNEQFF; CDR3nt: TGCGCCAGCAGCCGAAGGGGCTCCTACAATGAGCAGTTCTTC; d_gene: NA; abundance: NA; j_gene: TRBJ2-1; v_gene: TRBV5-1
CDR3aa: CASSLGGEQYF; CDR3nt: TGTGCCAGCAGTCTCGGGGGCGAGCAGTACTTC; d_gene: NA; abundance: few; j_gene: TRBJ2-7; v_gene: TRBV6-5